What follows is one T cell receptor (beta chain) and its context. Its antigen is currently unknown. The sample contains more than one DNA sequence encoding this CDR3. PCR employed 60 Vbeta and 13 Jbeta primers. Methods used by the authors: Among the unique TCR beta chains that a later analysis counted, about 84 million in all, roughly 11 million were shared. TCRdb's table, derived via immunoSEQ multiplex PCR, lists solely in-frame clones and lacks some. That table furnishes V, J and clone size, whereas the DNA furnished D and trimming. The sample has 100,000 or so clones; around three quarters are singletons. This entry comes from a study of cytomegalovirus exposure and HLA in healthy donors. Notes on the study in general: Across donors, most TCRs were seen rarely, yet some public ones were widespread. A highly shared variant cluster was judged a likely technical artifact. The authors later linked a missense DCLRE1C variant to TCR beta V- and J-gene trimming.

Germline loops: CDR1 SGHNT, CDR2 YYREEE (reference sequence). The CDR3 totals 15 residues. V gave up 0 bases and J gave up 3 bases, with 10 bases separating them. Material for sequencing was PBMCs. The TCR sequence derives from a man in his forties in good health and CMV-seronegative. The chain recombines TRBV5-4 with TRBJ2-1; the D gene is possibly TRBD1 (5 bases). CDR3 DNA: TGTGCCAGCAGCTTGGGGCAGGGTAGCTACAATGAGCAGTTCTTC. Translation gives CASSLGQGSYNEQFF.